This record covers a single T cell receptor (beta chain). Its target is unknown. The data derive from a study of CD8 T cells in Susac syndrome. Sequencing of TCR beta was performed on blood CD8+ T cells and on blood CD4+ T cells. As controls, healthy donors matched for age and sex were used. Random hexamers were used to reverse transcribe the RNA input (roughly 0.5 to 1 ug). Amplification of TCR beta CDR3 by immunoSEQ multiplex PCR spanned 54 Vbeta and 13 Jbeta. TCRdb recomputed calls from the immunoSEQ multiplex PCR reads with MiXCR, one row per CDR3 protein. This repertoire shows roughly 190,000 distinct CDR3 sequences, 85% to 95% found once; its top ten account for about 0.1%. Study results and limitations: The study's TCR sequencing and HLA analysis covered a relatively small number of individuals, and the study acknowledged this.

This CDR3 is built from 13 residues. Germline V gives CDR1 KGHDR, CDR2 SFDVKD. V gave up 6 bases and J gave up 5 bases, with 12 bases separating them. The sequencing sample was made of CD4+ T cells from PBMCs. The clonotype comes from a human donor in good health. The gene calls are TRBV24-1 and TRBJ1-1, with D maybe TRBD1 (5 bases). The chain's CDR3 is CATSRGGRTEAFF. CDR3 in DNA: TGTGCCACCAGTCGCGGGGGGAGAACTGAAGCTTTCTTT.